A single sample gave rise to the 14 T cell receptor beta chains below, sequenced in a study of blood T cell repertoires in COVID-19. Using immunoSEQ multiplex PCR, the repertoire was profiled, and TCRdb retains in-frame clones only, with some absent. The sample has tens of thousands of clones; about 77% are singletons. Specimen: peripheral blood. The receptor set was obtained from a human donor in a cohort sampled during active COVID-19.

The J gene is TRBJ2-1, the V gene TRBV7-9; possibly TRBD1 for D (6 bases). The germline V and J ends were trimmed by 3 bases and 3 bases, with 6 bases remaining between them. The CDR3 loop spans 13 amino acids. CDR1 is SEHNR and CDR2 is FQNEAQ in the germline V gene (reference sequence). The CDR3 is CASSLDSYNEQFF. The CDR3 DNA follows: TGTGCCAGCAGCTTGGACAGCTACAATGAGCAGTTCTTC.

This clone was counted once. The chain uses TRBV7-2 and TRBJ1-1; D is unresolved. Germline V gene lookup returns CDR1 SGHTA and CDR2 FQGNSA. Between the trimmed V and J ends, which lost 1 base and 4 bases, there was a span of 10 bases. The CDR3 loop spans 14 amino acids. The DNA for the CDR3 is TGTGCCAGCAGCTTAGAAGGGAGTAGCACTGAAGCTTTCTTT. Translated, it gives CASSLEGSSTEAFF.

This chain joins TRBV7-9 and TRBJ1-4; 11 bases are shared with TRBD1. Germline CDR1 is SEHNR and CDR2 is FQNEAQ (reference sequence). V lost 1 base, J lost 7 bases, and 5 bases stayed unmatched. CDR3 length: 16 residues. CDR3 sequence: CASSLEYGTGGEKLFF. The CDR3 DNA sequence: TGTGCCAGCAGCTTAGAGTACGGGACAGGGGGTGAAAAACTGTTTTTT.

This chain uses TRBV5-5 with TRBJ1-5; possible D gene TRBD1, 5 bases. The CDR3 is 15 amino acids. V dropped 4 bases and J dropped 4 bases, with 15 bases sitting between them. CDR1 is SGHKS and CDR2 is YYEKEE in the germline V gene (reference sequence). CDR3 in DNA: TGTGCCAGCAGCCTATCGGACGGGGGAAATCAGCCCCAGCATTTT. Its translation is CASSLSDGGNQPQHF.

The chain carries TRBV10-2 and TRBJ1-6; TRBD1 matches 9 bases. This CDR3 contains 15 residues. The V and J ends lost 3 bases and 16 bases, in that order; junction bases with no gene match: 13. Germline CDR1 WSHSY, CDR2 SAAADI. The CDR3 loop is CASSDPGTGIFSLHF. The CDR3 bases are TGCGCCAGCAGTGACCCCGGGACAGGGATTTTTTCGCTCCACTTT.

J is TRBJ1-2 and V is TRBV3-1 (or the pseudogene TRBV3-2); D not resolved. The germline CDR1 and CDR2 sequences are LGHDT and YNNKEL (reference sequence). CDR3 length equals 15 residues. V lost 3 bases and J 2 bases, leaving 13 bases between the germline ends. In nucleotides, the CDR3 is TGTGCCAGCAGCCACAGTGCAGGTTTAAACTATGGCTACACCTTC. Protein product: CASSHSAGLNYGYTF.

The V and J genes are TRBV2 and TRBJ2-5; tentatively, D is TRBD2 (6 bases). The germline V gene has CDR1 SNHLY and CDR2 FYNNEI. CDR3 size: 12 residues. V was shortened by 6 bases and J by 5 bases, with 10 bases between the two germline ends. The CDR3 sequence is CASRRAGETQYF. CDR3 nucleotides: TGTGCCAGCAGAAGGGCGGGGGAGACCCAGTACTTC.

The rearrangement joins TRBV19 to TRBJ2-3; the D is unclear. V was trimmed by 0 bases and J by 4 bases, leaving 20 bases between them. Germline V gene data show CDR1 as LNHDA and CDR2 as SQIVND (reference sequence). This CDR3 has 18 amino acids. Written as DNA, the CDR3 is TGTGCCAGTAGTATAGATCAGATGCGACCTCGGAGCGCAGATACGCAGTATTTT. Its protein product is CASSIDQMRPRSADTQYF.

The chain links TRBV10-3 to TRBJ2-1, with 9 bases fitting TRBD2. Germline CDR1 is ENHRY and CDR2 is SYGVKD. The CDR3 totals 17 residues. The trim removed 5 bases at V and 0 bases at J, leaving 8 bases unmatched. The DNA for the CDR3 is TGTGCCATCAGTCAAGCGGGGGGTCCCGGCTCCTACAATGAGCAGTTCTTC. Encoded protein: CAISQAGGPGSYNEQFF.

The CDR3: CASSEVATEQFF. As DNA, the CDR3 is TGTGCCAGCAGCGAAGTGGCCACTGAGCAGTTCTTC. This chain joins TRBV28 and TRBJ2-1; D remains ambiguous. CDR3 length equals 12 residues. CDR1 and CDR2 (germline): MDHEN, SYDVKM. Trimming shortened V by 6 bases and J by 9 bases, and 12 bases separated the two germline ends.

The chain links TRBV25-1 to TRBJ2-7; 7 bases are a match to TRBD1. This CDR3 comprises 16 residues. From germline, CDR1 is MGHDK and CDR2 SYGVNS. With 1 base clipped from V and 2 bases from J, the junction kept 8 bases outside the gene matches. The CDR3 DNA is TGTGCCAGCAGTGAATTTGTAGGGGACAGACCCTACGAGCAGTACTTC. Translation: CASSEFVGDRPYEQYF.

V and J are TRBV2 and TRBJ1-2; the match to TRBD1 covers 7 bases. The junction had 10 bases not matched to a gene; V was cut back by 0 bases and J by 3 bases. There are 17 residues in the CDR3. Germline V CDR1 and CDR2: SNHLY, FYNNEI. The CDR3 DNA follows: TGTGCCAGCAGTGAAGCGCTTCTAAGACAGGGTGACTATGGCTACACCTTC. Its protein is CASSEALLRQGDYGYTF.

The chain employs TRBV11-2 and TRBJ2-7; unclear D gene. The V and J ends lost 1 base and 3 bases respectively, with 7 bases between them. This CDR3 has 13 amino acids. Germline V gene sequence: CDR1 SGHAT, CDR2 FQNNGV. CDR3 sequence reads: CASSLGQDYEQYF. CDR3 DNA sequence: TGTGCCAGCAGCTTAGGGCAGGACTACGAGCAGTACTTC. The full variable domain, its missing parts supplied by reference TRBV11-2 and TRBJ2-7, is EAGVAQSPRYKIIEKRQSVAFWCNPISGHATLYWYQQILGQGPKLLIQFQNNGVVDDSQLPKDRFSAERLKGVDSTLKIQPAKLEDSAVYLCASSLGQDYEQYFGPGTRLTVT.

The rearrangement uses TRBV10-3 and TRBJ1-2; 8 nucleotides match TRBD1. After removal of 4 bases from V and 8 bases from J, the junction contained 6 bases not matched to a gene. The CDR3 spans 13 residues. Germline CDR1 and CDR2: ENHRY and SYGVKD. The CDR3 loop reads CAISVDRGHGYTF. The DNA of the CDR3 is TGTGCCATCAGTGTTGACAGGGGTCACGGCTACACCTTC.